This TCR beta chain appears in the sequencing data of a study of regulatory T cells. Findings and caveats of the study: In CD3G-deficient patients, conventional CD4+ T cells were enriched for hydrophobic CDR3 residues at positions 6 and 7. Patient repertoires had restricted TRB V-J pairs and skewed V and J usage, most in Tregs.

Patients aged 2 to 39 years had fewer naive and more memory CD4+ and CD8+ T cells. Details on this clone: The target antigen is unknown.

The PCR used 52 TRBV and 13 TRBJ primers. Sequenced by immunoSEQ multiplex PCR; TCRdb stores in-frame clones only, minus some. The repertoire holds tens of thousands of clones, with around 89% as singletons. Deletions cut 4 bases from V and 12 bases from J, with 10 bases between. CDR3 length: 11 residues. Per germline, CDR1 ENHRY and CDR2 SYGVKD. Sample: conventional CD4+ T cells sorted from blood. The receptor was derived from a person aged 18-35 years with CD3G deficiency. The rearrangement links TRBV10-3 to TRBJ2-1; TRBD2 might be the D (6 bases). The CDR3 protein is CAISVGGAQFF. DNA for the CDR3: TGTGCCATCAGTGTCGGGGGAGCGCAGTTCTTC.